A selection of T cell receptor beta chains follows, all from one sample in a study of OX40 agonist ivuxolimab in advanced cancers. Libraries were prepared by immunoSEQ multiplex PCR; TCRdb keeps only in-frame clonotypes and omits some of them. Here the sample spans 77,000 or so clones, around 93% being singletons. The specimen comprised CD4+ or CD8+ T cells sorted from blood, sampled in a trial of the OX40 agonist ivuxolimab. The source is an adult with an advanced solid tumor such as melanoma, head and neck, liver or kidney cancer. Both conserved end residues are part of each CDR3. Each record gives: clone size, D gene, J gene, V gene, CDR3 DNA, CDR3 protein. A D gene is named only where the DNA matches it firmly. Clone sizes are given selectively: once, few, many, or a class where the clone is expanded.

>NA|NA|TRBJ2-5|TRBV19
TGTGCCAGTAGTCCCCAAGTATTATCAGAGACCCAGTACTTC
CASSPQVLSETQYF
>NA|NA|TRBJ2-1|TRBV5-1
TGCGCCAGCAGCTTGGACCTCCTTTCCTACAATGAGCAGTTCTTC
CASSLDLLSYNEQFF
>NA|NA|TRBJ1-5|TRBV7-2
TGTGCCAGCAGCTTTGGAGGGGATCAGCCCCAGCATTTT
CASSFGGDQPQHF
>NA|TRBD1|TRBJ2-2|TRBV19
TGTGCCAGTACTACGGAGGCAGGGGGCGCGGTCACCGGGGAGCTGTTTTTT
CASTTEAGGAVTGELFF
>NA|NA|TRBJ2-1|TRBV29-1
TGCAGCGTTATTGACAATGAGCAGTTCTTC
CSVIDNEQFF
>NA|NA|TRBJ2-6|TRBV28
TGTGCCAGCAGTTACCGCTCTGGGGCCAACGTCCTGACTTTC
CASSYRSGANVLTF
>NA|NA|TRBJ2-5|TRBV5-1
TGCGCCAGCACCCCCCTGGTAGGGGGGCAAGAGACCCAGTACTTC
CASTPLVGGQETQYF
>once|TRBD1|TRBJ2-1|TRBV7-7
TGTGCCAGCAGCTTAGCGCCTGGACAGGGTAAAGATGAGCAGTTCTTC
CASSLAPGQGKDEQFF
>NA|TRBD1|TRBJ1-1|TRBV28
TGTGCCAGCAGACGACAGGGGGCCGGGACTGAAGCTTTCTTT
CASRRQGAGTEAFF
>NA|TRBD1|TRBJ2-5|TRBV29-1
TGCAGCGTTTTGGGACAGTTTCAAGAGACCCAGTACTTC
CSVLGQFQETQYF
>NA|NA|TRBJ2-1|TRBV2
TGTGCCGGGGAGGGCAGGGGGAACAGCAATGAGCAGTTCTTC
CAGEGRGNSNEQFF
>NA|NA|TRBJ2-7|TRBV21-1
TGTGCCAGCAGCAAGCGGCTGACGCACTACGAGCAGTACTTC
CASSKRLTHYEQYF
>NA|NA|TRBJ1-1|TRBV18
TGTGCCAGCTCACCCCGGTCACCCCCCATGAACACTGAAGCTTTCTTT
CASSPRSPPMNTEAFF
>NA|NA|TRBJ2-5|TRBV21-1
TGTGCCAGCATTCAGGGGAGGAAGACCCAGTACTTC
CASIQGRKTQYF
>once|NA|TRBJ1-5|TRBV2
TGTGCCAGCAGTGACCAGTTGGTAAATAGCAATCAGCCCCAGCATTTT
CASSDQLVNSNQPQHF
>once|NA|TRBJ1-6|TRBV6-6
TGTGCCAGCAGTTCTACCTCGAATTCACCCCTCCACTTT
CASSSTSNSPLHF
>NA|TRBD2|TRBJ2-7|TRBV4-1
TGCGCCAGCAGCCAAGATGGTTTATTGGTTGGGGCTAGCGGGGTTTTC
CASSQDGLLVGASGVF
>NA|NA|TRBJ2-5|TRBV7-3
TGTGCCAGCAGCGCGATCGGGGAAGAGACCCAGTACTTC
CASSAIGEETQYF
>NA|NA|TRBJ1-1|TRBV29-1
TGCAGCTCCACCGCGCGGCGGGACACTGAAGCTTTCTTT
CSSTARRDTEAFF
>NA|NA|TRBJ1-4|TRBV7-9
TGTGCCAGCAGCCGGGGCCCTGGGAGTGAAAAACTGTTTTTT
CASSRGPGSEKLFF
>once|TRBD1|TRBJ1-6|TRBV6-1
TGTGCCAGCAGTGGAAAGGGACAGGCGAATTCACCCCTCCACTTT
CASSGKGQANSPLHF
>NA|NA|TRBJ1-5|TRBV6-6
TGTGCCAGCAGTTACTCGCTTCAGCCCCAGCATTTT
CASSYSLQPQHF
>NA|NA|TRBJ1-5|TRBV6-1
TGTGCCAGCCGTTGGTCCGGACCCAATCAGCCCCAGCATTTT
CASRWSGPNQPQHF
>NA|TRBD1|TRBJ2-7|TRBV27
TGTGCCGGTACAGGGGGGCGGGAGCAGTACTTC
CAGTGGREQYF
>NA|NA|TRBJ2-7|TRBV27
TGTGCCAGCAGTTTAGCGCAGGCCTACGAGCAGTACTTC
CASSLAQAYEQYF
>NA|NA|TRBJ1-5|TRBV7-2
TGTGCCAGCAGCTTTGGGGGGGGCTATAGCAATCAGCCCCAGCATTTT
CASSFGGGYSNQPQHF
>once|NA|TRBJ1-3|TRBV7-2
TGTGCCAGCACCCCGGACTCCCGTTTTTCTGGAAACACCATATATTTT
CASTPDSRFSGNTIYF
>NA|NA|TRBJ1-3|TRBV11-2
TGTGCCAGCAGCTTAGTCACAGGGATCTCTGGAAACACCATATATTTT
CASSLVTGISGNTIYF
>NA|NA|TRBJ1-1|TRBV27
TGTGCCAGCAGCCCTCCCGGTGGTTGGTCGGAAGCTTTCTTT
CASSPPGGWSEAFF
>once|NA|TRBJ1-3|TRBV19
TGTGCCAGTAGTGCTTCAACTGGAAACACCATATATTTT
CASSASTGNTIYF
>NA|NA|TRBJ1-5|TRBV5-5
TGTGCCAGCAGCATTTTTGGAAGCAATCAGCCCCAGCATTTT
CASSIFGSNQPQHF
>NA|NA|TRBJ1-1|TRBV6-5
TGTGCCAGCATGAACTCGGGGCTCAGCATTCTCTTT
CASMNSGLSILF
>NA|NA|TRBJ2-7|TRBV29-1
TGCAGCGTTGCACTGAACTCCTACGAGCAGTACTTC
CSVALNSYEQYF
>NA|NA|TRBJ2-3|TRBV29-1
TGCAGCGTTCTAAGCGGCACAAATACGCAGTATTTT
CSVLSGTNTQYF
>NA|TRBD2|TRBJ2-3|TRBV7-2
TGTGCCAGCAGCAATTCTAGCGGGGGGACTAGCACAGATGCGCAGTATTTT
CASSNSSGGTSTDAQYF
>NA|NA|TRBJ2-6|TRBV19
TGTGCCAGTAGTCCCCAGACAGCAGGGGCCAACGTCCTGACTTTC
CASSPQTAGANVLTF
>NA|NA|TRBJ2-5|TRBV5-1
TGCGCCAGCAGGGAGGAAGGGGCGGGGCAAGAGACCCAGTACTTC
CASREEGAGQETQYF